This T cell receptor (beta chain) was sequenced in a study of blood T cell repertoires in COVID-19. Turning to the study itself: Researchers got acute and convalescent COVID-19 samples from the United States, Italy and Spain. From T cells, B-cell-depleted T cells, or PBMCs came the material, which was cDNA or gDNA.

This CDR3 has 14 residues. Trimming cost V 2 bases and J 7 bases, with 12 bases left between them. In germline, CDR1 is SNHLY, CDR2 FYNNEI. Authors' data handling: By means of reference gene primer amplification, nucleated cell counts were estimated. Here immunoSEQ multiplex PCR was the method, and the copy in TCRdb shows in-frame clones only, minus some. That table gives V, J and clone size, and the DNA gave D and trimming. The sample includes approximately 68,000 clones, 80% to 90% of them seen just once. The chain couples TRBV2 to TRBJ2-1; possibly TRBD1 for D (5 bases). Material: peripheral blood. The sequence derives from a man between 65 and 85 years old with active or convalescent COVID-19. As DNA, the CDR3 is TGTGCCAGCAGTGAAAGGGGTGGTGGGAATGAGCAGTTCTTC. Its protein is CASSERGGGNEQFF. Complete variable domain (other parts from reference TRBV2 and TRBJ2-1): EPEVTQTPSHQVTQMGQEVILRCVPISNHLYFYWYRQILGQKVEFLVSFYNNEISEKSEIFDDQFSVERPDGSNFTLKIRSTKLEDSAMYFCASSERGGGNEQFFGPGTRLTVL.